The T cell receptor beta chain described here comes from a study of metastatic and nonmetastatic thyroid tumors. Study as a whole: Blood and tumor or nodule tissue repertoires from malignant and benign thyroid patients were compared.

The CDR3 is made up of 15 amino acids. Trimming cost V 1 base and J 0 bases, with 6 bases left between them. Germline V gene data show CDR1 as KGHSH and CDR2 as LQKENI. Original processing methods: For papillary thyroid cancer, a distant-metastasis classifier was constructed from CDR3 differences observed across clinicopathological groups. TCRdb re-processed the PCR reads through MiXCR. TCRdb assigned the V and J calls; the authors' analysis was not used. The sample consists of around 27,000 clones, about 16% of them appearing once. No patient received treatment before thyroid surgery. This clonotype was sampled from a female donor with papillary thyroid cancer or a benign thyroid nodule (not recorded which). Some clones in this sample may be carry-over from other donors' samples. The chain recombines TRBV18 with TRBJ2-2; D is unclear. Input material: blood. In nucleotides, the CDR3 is TGTGCCAGCTCACCACAACAAGCGAACACCGGGGAGCTGTTTTTT. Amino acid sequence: CASSPQQANTGELFF.